This TCR beta chain is from a study of shared T cell receptors in the human thymus (dated by TCRdb to about 2021). At the level of the whole study: The study examined how self-reactive, shared T-cell receptor alpha chains are generated in the human thymus.

Libraries came from the immunoSEQ multiplex PCR assay. TCRdb holds this immuneACCESS table with in-frame rearrangements only. Some clones are missing; in checked studies, unresolved V genes explain under half, and the rest has no known cause. The sample includes 500,000 to 850,000 clones, with more than 70% observed a single time. Roughly 0.0089% of the sample lies in the top ten. The germline V gene supplies CDR1 MGHRA and CDR2 YSYEKL. The CDR3 runs 14 amino acids, cysteine and phenylalanine included. Kept here is only the CDR3 DNA, which spans 42 bases and is read in frame from base 1. The V and J ends are trimmed by 1 base and 1 base, leaving 7 bases between them. Comment on this clone: No cognate antigen has been identified for it. Base qualities are not recorded, but no much larger clone differs from it by a single base.

This same sample was also taken into another study, of human thymus T cells. Reported in the second study: Donors were immunologically healthy infants undergoing open corrective cardiac surgery for congenital heart defects in Finland. Thymus tissue was obtained as surgical resects removed during corrective cardiac surgery. Biased V and J gene segment usage appeared to be present in both thymic and peripheral blood repertoires. The related research found that thymic TCR repertoires overlapped highly between unrelated individuals. The study characterized TCR alpha and beta repertoires from fewer than 10 infant thymus samples and four related peripheral blood samples. The infant donors were about 7 to 244 days old, and the cohort included five or six males and a couple of females. After being mechanically released from the tissue, thymocytes were kept at -70 degrees C in pellets of about 8.5-32 million cells. A QIAsymphony instrument was used to extract genomic DNA from frozen cell pellets. Using the immunoSEQ multiplex PCR assay, the TCRB and TCRAD loci were amplified from a standardized quantity of quality-controlled genomic DNA. Amplicons spanned the V(D)J region at a length sufficient to cover the CDR3 and identify V and J genes. Through the commercial immunoSEQ service, the amplicons were sequenced on an Illumina platform. Primer bias and sequencing errors were corrected as previously described, and TCRAD and TCRB definitions were based on the IMGT database. Repertoires were analysed with immunoSEQ Analyzer 3.0 and VDJTools, covering basic statistics, V/J segment usage, diversity estimates, rarefaction and pairwise overlap. Diversity was estimated with Chao1, ChaoE, Efron-Thisted, Shannon and inverse Simpson indices, and also on datasets down-sampled to the smallest sample. Repertoire overlap used strict matching of CDR3 nucleotide sequence, V gene and J gene, with Jaccard-based multidimensional scaling clustering. On average, around 780,000 unique TCRB clonotypes were obtained from thymus samples, compared with some 84,000 from blood samples.

Recombination joined TRBV4-1 with TRBJ1-1; TRBD1 could be the D gene, as 5 bases match. The origin of this receptor is a boy younger than two with a congenital heart defect. Donor details come from another sample of the same person, matched by shared clones. The specimen sequenced was thymocytes. The DNA reads TGCGCCAGCAGCCAAGGTGGGGCGAACACTGAAGCTTTCTTT. This encodes CASSQGGANTEAFF.